The text below deals with one T cell receptor beta chain. Its antigen is not identified. The data stem from a study of T cell responses to AZD1222 COVID-19 vaccine. Overall study findings and caveats: The study identified only a handful of AZD1222 recipients as seropositive at baseline. Vaccine-associated CD4 TCRs spanned spike, dominant at 160-218 and 743-854. Clonal diversity may have been underestimated in mostly white British donors.

Pooled in the analysis were second doses at about 4 or about 12 weeks. CDR3 size: 15 residues. Germline V gives CDR1 SGHRS, CDR2 YFSETQ. Between the trimmed V and J ends, which lost 4 bases and 0 bases, there was a span of 14 bases. Clones were sequenced by immunoSEQ multiplex PCR, and TCRdb holds only the in-frame ones, with some missing. This table holds 50,000 or so clones, roughly 90% found once. Sequences were derived from peripheral blood, sampled 28 days after the second AZD1222 dose. This sequence was found in an adult who received the AZD1222 COVID-19 vaccine. The chain employs TRBV5-1 and TRBJ2-7; D possibly matches TRBD1 or TRBD2 (6 bases each). This chain's CDR3 is CASSLGGGDSYEQYF. The CDR3 DNA is TGCGCCAGCAGCCTAGGGGGAGGTGACTCCTACGAGCAGTACTTC.